The 23 T cell receptor beta chains reported below all come from one sample, sequenced in a study of shared clonotypes between healthy human individuals. Repertoires were generated with immunoSEQ multiplex PCR, while TCRdb's copy carries only in-frame clones and drops some. Of around 1,900,000 clones in the sample, around 93% were seen once. Naive-designated CD8 cells lacked CD45RO, were positively enriched for CCR7, and omitted terminally differentiated effector memory CD45RA+ cells. Sequencing was done on a sample of naive CD8+ T cells from PBMCs. The receptors were gathered from a man between 18 and 29 years old in good health. Some clones in this sample may be carry-over from other donors' samples.

The rearrangement links TRBV27 to TRBJ2-7, with 10 positions matching TRBD2. Germline CDR1 reads MNHEY; CDR2 reads SMNVEV (reference sequence). The CDR3 loop spans 14 amino acids. Trimming took 6 bases from V and 5 from J; bases not matched to a gene: 7. The chain's CDR3 is CASSSSGSFHEQYF. DNA of the CDR3: TGTGCCAGCAGCTCTAGCGGGAGTTTTCACGAGCAGTACTTC.

Concerning this clone itself: This sample includes further DNA sequences coding for the same CDR3. V gene TRBV25-1 combines with J gene TRBJ2-7; tentatively, D is TRBD1 or TRBD2 (5 bases each). The germline V gene has CDR1 MGHDK and CDR2 SYGVNS. V was cut by 2 bases and J by 3 bases, with 11 bases left in between. This CDR3 is built from 14 residues. CDR3 protein: CASSERDGSYEQYF. The CDR3 nucleotides read TGTGCCAGCAGTGAACGGGACGGAAGCTACGAGCAGTACTTC.

The chain is built from TRBV27 and TRBJ2-7; possible D gene TRBD2, 5 bases. Germline-derived CDR1 and CDR2 are MNHEY and SMNVEV (reference sequence). The CDR3 is made up of 18 amino acids. Trimming removed 5 bases from V and 3 bases from J, with 26 bases in between. This CDR3 reads CASSPQSPTSAGFYEQYF. In DNA, the CDR3 is TGTGCCAGCAGTCCCCAATCCCCCACTAGTGCGGGCTTCTACGAGCAGTACTTC.

This chain links TRBV7-3 with TRBJ1-2, with a possible D match to TRBD1 (6 bases). The V and J ends lost 6 bases and 4 bases respectively, with 21 bases between them. Germline lookup yields CDR1 SGHTA and CDR2 FQGTGA. CDR3 length: 16 residues. CDR3 amino acids: CASSKEPGGLPYGYTF. CDR3 coding DNA: TGTGCCAGCAGTAAGGAACCGGGGGGGCTGCCCTATGGCTACACCTTC.

The chain joins TRBV9 to TRBJ2-2, with 7 bases that match TRBD2. CDR3 length equals 16 residues. The germline V gene has CDR1 SGDLS and CDR2 YYNGEE. V lost 3 bases and J lost 0; bases outside the gene matches: 5. The CDR3 loop is CASSGTSAPNTGELFF. The CDR3 DNA is TGTGCCAGCAGCGGAACTAGCGCCCCGAACACCGGGGAGCTGTTTTTT.

With respect to this clone: Other DNA sequences in this specimen translate into the identical CDR3. V and J are TRBV7-3 and TRBJ2-3; D gene ambiguous. The V gene lost 2 bases and the J gene lost 0 bases, with 6 bases spanning the gap. The length of the CDR3 is 14 residues. Germline V gene data show CDR1 as SGHTA and CDR2 as FQGTGA. The CDR3 coding sequence is TGTGCCAGCAGCTTAGTCGGGAGCACAGATACGCAGTATTTT. Its protein product is CASSLVGSTDTQYF.

This sequence joins TRBV29-1 and TRBJ2-1; D remains ambiguous. The V end lost 2 bases, the J end lost 8 bases, and 10 bases lay between the germline ends. Per germline, CDR1 SQVTM and CDR2 ANQGSEA. This CDR3 spans 12 amino acids. Here the CDR3 DNA reads TGCAGCGTTGAACAACAGTTAGATGAGCAGTTCTTC. Its translation is CSVEQQLDEQFF.

The chain carries TRBV7-6 and TRBJ1-3; D remains unclear. Germline-derived CDR1 and CDR2 are SGHVS and FNYEAQ. Trimming took off 5 bases at V and 0 bases at J, with 11 bases between the two ends. The CDR3 consists of 15 residues. The CDR3: CASSRREVSGNTIYF. Written as DNA, the CDR3 is TGTGCCAGCAGCCGCAGAGAAGTCTCTGGAAACACCATATATTTT.

The V gene is TRBV6-1, the J gene TRBJ2-1, with D maybe TRBD2 (5 bases). The germline V gene encodes CDR1 MNHNS and CDR2 SASEGT. The CDR3 is 15 residues long. Trimming removed 4 bases from V and 6 bases from J, with 16 bases in between. As DNA, the CDR3 is TGTGCCAGCAGTGCGGACTTTCTTTATATCAATGAGCAGTTCTTC. Translation: CASSADFLYINEQFF.

The chain combines TRBV2 with TRBJ2-5; unclear D gene. The germline V gene has CDR1 SNHLY and CDR2 FYNNEI. Deletions cut 7 bases from V and 3 bases from J, with 12 bases between. The CDR3 length is 13 residues. This CDR3 is CASKPMAEETQYF. CDR3 DNA: TGTGCCAGCAAGCCCATGGCGGAAGAGACCCAGTACTTC.

Concerning this clone: The sample has other DNA sequences that encode this CDR3 too. This chain joins TRBV5-8 and TRBJ1-5; D is uncertain. This CDR3 comprises 14 residues. With 4 bases removed from V and 0 bases from J, the gap between germline ends came to 8 bases. Looked up from germline, CDR1 is SGHTS and CDR2 is YDEGEE. CDR3 sequence reads: CASSPGISNQPQHF. In nucleotides, the CDR3 is TGTGCCAGCAGCCCCGGTATTAGCAATCAGCCCCAGCATTTT.

The table lists this clone with a count of one. J is TRBJ2-4 and V is TRBV7-9; D is ambiguous. Germline V gene data show CDR1 as SEHNR and CDR2 as FQNEAQ (reference sequence). The CDR3 runs to 15 residues. Trimming took off 0 bases at V and 1 base at J, with 7 bases between the two ends. CDR3 bases: TGTGCCAGCAGCTTAGCGCCAGTCGCCAAAAACATTCAGTACTTC. It codes for CASSLAPVAKNIQYF.

A few counts support this clone. This chain links TRBV27 with TRBJ1-2; TRBD1 might be the D (6 bases). This CDR3 has 13 residues. Germline V gene sequence: CDR1 MNHEY, CDR2 SMNVEV (reference sequence). Trimming removed 5 bases from V and 6 bases from J, with 13 bases in between. The CDR3 is CASSQSGTNGYTF. The CDR3 coding sequence is TGTGCCAGCAGTCAATCCGGGACAAATGGCTACACCTTC.

The rearrangement uses TRBV23-1 and TRBJ1-5, with no clear D. TRBV23-1 is classed as an ORF, of uncertain function. Trimming shortened V by 6 bases and J by 0 bases, and 9 bases separated the two germline ends. This CDR3 has 14 residues. This CDR3 is CASSPGCSNQPQHF. DNA for the CDR3: TGCGCCAGCAGCCCCGGGTGTAGCAATCAGCCCCAGCATTTT.

The gene calls are TRBV7-6 and TRBJ2-3; D unresolved. This CDR3 spans 16 amino acids. The V and J ends lost 7 bases and 4 bases respectively, with 21 bases between them. The germline V gene has CDR1 SGHVS and CDR2 FNYEAQ. DNA of the CDR3: TGTGCCAGCAAAAAATCCCCGGGCCTGGGCTCAGATACGCAGTATTTT. This codes for CASKKSPGLGSDTQYF.

This clone was seen a single time. The chain uses TRBV19 and TRBJ2-3; 15 bases fit TRBD2. V lost 4 bases and J lost 6; bases outside the gene matches: 2. This CDR3 contains 15 residues. The germline V gene encodes CDR1 LNHDA and CDR2 SQIVND (reference sequence). In DNA, the CDR3 is TGTGCCAGTAGTAGGACTAGCGGGAGGGTTGATACGCAGTATTTT. Translated, it gives CASSRTSGRVDTQYF.

This chain joins TRBV11-2 and TRBJ2-5; 8 nucleotides line up with TRBD2. Germline V gene data show CDR1 as SGHAT and CDR2 as FQNNGV. The CDR3 runs to 16 residues. After removal of 5 bases from V and 5 bases from J, the junction contained 13 bases not matched to a gene. CDR3 loop: CASSPRGGRAGETQYF. The CDR3 nucleotides are TGTGCCAGCAGCCCCCGGGGGGGGCGGGCGGGTGAGACCCAGTACTTC.

The chain combines TRBV7-9 with TRBJ1-4; D unresolved. In germline, CDR1 is SEHNR, CDR2 FQNEAQ (reference sequence). The CDR3 runs to 14 residues. V was pared by 3 bases and J by 0 bases, with 5 bases between. The CDR3 bases are TGTGCCAGCAGCTTTGACACAACTAATGAAAAACTGTTTTTT. Translation: CASSFDTTNEKLFF.

J is TRBJ1-1 and V is TRBV9, with TRBD1 identical over 11 bases. V dropped 4 bases and J dropped 7; count of bases not matched to a gene: 6. Germline V gives CDR1 SGDLS, CDR2 YYNGEE. The CDR3 consists of 14 residues. CDR3 coding DNA: TGTGCCAGCAGCCCGGGACAGGGGGTCCTTGAAGCTTTCTTT. Translation gives CASSPGQGVLEAFF.

V is TRBV27 and J is TRBJ2-7; the D is unclear. CDR3 length: 15 amino acids. Per germline, CDR1 MNHEY and CDR2 SMNVEV (reference sequence). V was trimmed by 8 bases and J by 0 bases, leaving 17 bases between them. CDR3 nucleotides: TGTGCCAGCGGTCACAATCCGGGTTACTCCTACGAGCAGTACTTC. Amino acids: CASGHNPGYSYEQYF.

This chain connects TRBV6-5 to TRBJ1-1; D uncertain. Germline values: CDR1 MNHEY, CDR2 SVGAGI. The V end was cut by 0 bases, the J end by 8 bases, with 16 bases between. The CDR3 has 15 amino acids. CDR3 nucleotides: TGTGCCAGCAGTTACTCGACTGTCGGGCATACAGAAGCTTTCTTT. Residues: CASSYSTVGHTEAFF.

V and J are TRBV4-1 and TRBJ2-1; 10 positions match TRBD2. CDR1 is MGHRA and CDR2 is YSYEKL in the germline V gene. Trimming cost V 0 bases and J 5 bases; bases outside gene matches: 7. This CDR3 is built from 17 residues. The CDR3 here is CASSQDRASGRDNEQFF. CDR3 sequence (DNA): TGCGCCAGCAGCCAAGATCGGGCTAGCGGGAGAGACAATGAGCAGTTCTTC.

The chain couples TRBV7-9 to TRBJ2-1; the match to TRBD2 covers 11 bases. Germline CDR1 and CDR2: SEHNR and FQNEAQ (reference sequence). The CDR3 is 15 residues long. V gave up 5 bases and J gave up 7 bases; unmatched junction bases: 7. The CDR3 DNA is TGTGCCAGCAGCCGAAGACTAGCGGGGATTAATGAGCAGTTCTTC. This codes for CASSRRLAGINEQFF.